This T cell receptor beta chain was captured in a study of T cells after yellow fever vaccination. Background on the study: Preparation used SMART-Seq v4 Ultra Low Input for the low-cell-number fractions.

V lost 4 bases, J lost 2 bases, and 6 bases stayed unmatched. Germline V lookup: CDR1 LGHNA, CDR2 YSLEER. This CDR3 is built from 16 residues. Making TCR cDNA involved 5'RACE template switching, which added UMIs and a universal primer site. From the 5' RACE reads, TCRdb called clonotypes with MiXCR, one entry per CDR3 protein. The sample carries around 310,000 distinct CDR3 sequences, roughly 4% recorded once. The clonotype originates from a young man who received the YFV17D yellow fever vaccine. Sequencing used PBMCs, obtained 5 days after the yellow fever booster vaccination. The J gene is TRBJ2-2, the V gene TRBV4-3, with 8 bases identical to TRBD2. CDR3 amino acids: CASSRSRGVNTGELFF. CDR3 nucleotide sequence: TGCGCCAGCAGCCGCTCGCGGGGGGTTAACACCGGGGAGCTGTTTTTT.